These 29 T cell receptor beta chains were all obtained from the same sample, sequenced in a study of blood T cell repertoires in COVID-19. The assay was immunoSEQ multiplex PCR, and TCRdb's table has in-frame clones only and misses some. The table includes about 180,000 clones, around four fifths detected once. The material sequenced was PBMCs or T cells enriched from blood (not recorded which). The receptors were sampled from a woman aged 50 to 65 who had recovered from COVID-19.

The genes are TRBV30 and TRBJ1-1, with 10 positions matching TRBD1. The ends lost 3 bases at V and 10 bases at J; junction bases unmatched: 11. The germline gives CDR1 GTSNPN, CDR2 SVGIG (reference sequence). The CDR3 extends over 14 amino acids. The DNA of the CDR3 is TGTGCCTGGAGAAGGGACAGGGGAATATTGGGAGCTTTCTTT. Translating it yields CAWRRDRGILGAFF.

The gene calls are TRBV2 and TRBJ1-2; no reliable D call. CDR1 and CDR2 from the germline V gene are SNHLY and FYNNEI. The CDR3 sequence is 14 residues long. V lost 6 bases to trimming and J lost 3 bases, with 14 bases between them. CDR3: CASRMYEGDYGYTF. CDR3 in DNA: TGTGCCAGCAGAATGTACGAGGGAGACTATGGCTACACCTTC.

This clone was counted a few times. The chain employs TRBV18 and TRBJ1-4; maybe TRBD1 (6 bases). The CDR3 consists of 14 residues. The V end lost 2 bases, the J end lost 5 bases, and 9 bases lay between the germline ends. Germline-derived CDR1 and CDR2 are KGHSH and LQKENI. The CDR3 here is CASSPGGANEKLFF. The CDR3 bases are TGTGCCAGCTCACCAGGGGGGGCCAATGAAAAACTGTTTTTT.

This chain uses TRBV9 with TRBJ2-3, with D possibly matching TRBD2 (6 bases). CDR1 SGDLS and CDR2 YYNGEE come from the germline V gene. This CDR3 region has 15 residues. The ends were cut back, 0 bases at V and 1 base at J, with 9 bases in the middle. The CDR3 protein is CASSVATGGTDTQYF. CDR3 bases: TGTGCCAGCAGCGTAGCTACGGGGGGCACAGATACGCAGTATTTT.

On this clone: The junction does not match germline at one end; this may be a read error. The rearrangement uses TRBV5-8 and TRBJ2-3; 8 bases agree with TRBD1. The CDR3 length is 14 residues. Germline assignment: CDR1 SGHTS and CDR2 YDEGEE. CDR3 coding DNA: TGTGCCAGCAGCTTTGCGGTTACTCGGGACAGGATGATTTTT. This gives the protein CASSFAVTRDRMIF.

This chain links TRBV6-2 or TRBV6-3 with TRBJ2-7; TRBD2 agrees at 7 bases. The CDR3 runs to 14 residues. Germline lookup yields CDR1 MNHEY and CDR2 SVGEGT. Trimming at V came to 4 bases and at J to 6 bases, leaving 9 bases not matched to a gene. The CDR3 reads CASSSGRELSEQYF. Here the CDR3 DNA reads TGTGCCAGCAGTTCGGGGCGGGAGCTCAGCGAGCAGTACTTC.

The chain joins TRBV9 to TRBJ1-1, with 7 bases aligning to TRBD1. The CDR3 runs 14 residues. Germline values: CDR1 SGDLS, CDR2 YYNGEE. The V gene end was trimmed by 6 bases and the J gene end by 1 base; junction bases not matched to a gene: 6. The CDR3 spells CASKGADTNTEAFF. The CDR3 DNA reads TGTGCCAGCAAGGGGGCAGACACGAACACTGAAGCTTTCTTT. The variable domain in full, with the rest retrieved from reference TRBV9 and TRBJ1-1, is DSGVTQTPKHLITATGQRVTLRCSPRSGDLSVYWYQQSLDQGLQFLIQYYNGEERAKGNILERFSAQQFPDLHSELNLSSLELGDSALYFCASKGADTNTEAFFGQGTRLTVV.

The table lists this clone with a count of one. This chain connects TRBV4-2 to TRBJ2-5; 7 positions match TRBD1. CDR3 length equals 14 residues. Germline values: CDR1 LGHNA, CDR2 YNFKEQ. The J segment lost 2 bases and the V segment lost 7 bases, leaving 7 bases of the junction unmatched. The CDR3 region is CASTLGTAQETQYF. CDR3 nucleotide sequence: TGTGCCAGCACCCTGGGGACAGCTCAAGAGACCCAGTACTTC.

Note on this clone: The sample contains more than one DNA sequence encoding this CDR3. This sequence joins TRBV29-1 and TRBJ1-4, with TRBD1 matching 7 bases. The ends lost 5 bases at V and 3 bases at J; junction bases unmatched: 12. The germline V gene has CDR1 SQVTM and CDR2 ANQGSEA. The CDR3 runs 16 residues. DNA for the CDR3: TGCAGCGTTACCGGCCCCCGGGACAGCCCTAATGAAAAACTGTTTTTT. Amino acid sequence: CSVTGPRDSPNEKLFF. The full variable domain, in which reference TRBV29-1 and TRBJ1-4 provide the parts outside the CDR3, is SAVISQKPSRDICQRGTSLTIQCQVDSQVTMMFWYRQQPGQSLTLIATANQGSEATYESGFVIDKFPISRPNLTFSTLTVSNMSPEDSSIYLCSVTGPRDSPNEKLFFGSGTQLSVL.

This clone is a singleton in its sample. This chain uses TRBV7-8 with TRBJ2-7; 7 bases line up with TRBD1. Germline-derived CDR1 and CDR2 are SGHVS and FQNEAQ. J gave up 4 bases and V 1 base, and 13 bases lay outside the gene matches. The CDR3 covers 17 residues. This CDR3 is CASSLVVYGDSRYEQYF. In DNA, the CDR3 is TGTGCCAGCAGCTTAGTCGTGTACGGGGACAGTCGGTACGAGCAGTACTTC.

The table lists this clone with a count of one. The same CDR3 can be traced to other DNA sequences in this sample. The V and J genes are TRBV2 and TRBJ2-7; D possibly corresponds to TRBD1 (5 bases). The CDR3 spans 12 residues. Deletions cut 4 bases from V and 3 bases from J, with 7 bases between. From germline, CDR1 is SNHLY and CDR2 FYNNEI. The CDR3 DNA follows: TGTGCCAGCAGTGTCCAGGGCTACGAGCAGTACTTC. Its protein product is CASSVQGYEQYF.

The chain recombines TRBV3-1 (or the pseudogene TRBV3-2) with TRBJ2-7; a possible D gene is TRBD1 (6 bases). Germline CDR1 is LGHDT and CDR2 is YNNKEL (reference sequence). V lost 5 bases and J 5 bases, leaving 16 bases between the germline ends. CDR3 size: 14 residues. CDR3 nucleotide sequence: TGTGCCAGCAGCTTAGGCAGGGGCGCCAACGAGCAGTACTTC. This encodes CASSLGRGANEQYF.

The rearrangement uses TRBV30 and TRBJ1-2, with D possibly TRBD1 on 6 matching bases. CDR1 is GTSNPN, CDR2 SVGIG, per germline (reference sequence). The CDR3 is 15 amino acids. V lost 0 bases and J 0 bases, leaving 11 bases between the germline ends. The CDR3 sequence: CAWSVWQGTNYGYTF. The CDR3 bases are TGTGCCTGGAGTGTCTGGCAGGGGACTAACTATGGCTACACCTTC. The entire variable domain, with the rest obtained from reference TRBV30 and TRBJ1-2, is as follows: SQTIHQWPATLVQPVGSPLSLECTVEGTSNPNLYWYRQAAGRGLQLLFYSVGIGQISSEVPQNLSASRPQDRQFILSSKKLLLSDSGFYLCAWSVWQGTNYGYTFGSGTRLTVV.

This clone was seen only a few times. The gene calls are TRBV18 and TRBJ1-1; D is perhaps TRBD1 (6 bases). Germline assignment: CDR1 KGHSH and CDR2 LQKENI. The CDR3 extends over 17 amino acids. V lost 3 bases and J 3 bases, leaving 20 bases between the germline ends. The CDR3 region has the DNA TGTGCCAGCTCACCGCGTGCACAGGGACCGTCGGACACTGAAGCTTTCTTT. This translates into CASSPRAQGPSDTEAFF.

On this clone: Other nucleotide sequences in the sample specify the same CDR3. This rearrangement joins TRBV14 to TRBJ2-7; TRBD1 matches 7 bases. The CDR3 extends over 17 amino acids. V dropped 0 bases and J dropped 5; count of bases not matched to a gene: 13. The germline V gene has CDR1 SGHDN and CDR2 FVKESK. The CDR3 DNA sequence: TGTGCCAGCAGCCAAGATACGGGGACAGCGAATAACCACGAGCAGTACTTC. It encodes CASSQDTGTANNHEQYF.

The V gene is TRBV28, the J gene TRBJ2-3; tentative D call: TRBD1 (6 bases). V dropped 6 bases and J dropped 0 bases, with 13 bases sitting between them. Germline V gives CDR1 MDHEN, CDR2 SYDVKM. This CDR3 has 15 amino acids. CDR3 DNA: TGTGCCAGCAGCCCAGGGGTTTTTAGCACAGATACGCAGTATTTT. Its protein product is CASSPGVFSTDTQYF. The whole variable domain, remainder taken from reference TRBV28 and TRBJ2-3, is DVKVTQSSRYLVKRTGEKVFLECVQDMDHENMFWYRQDPGLGLRLIYFSYDVKMKEKGDIPEGYSVSREKKERFSLILESASTNQTSMYLCASSPGVFSTDTQYFGPGTRLTVL.

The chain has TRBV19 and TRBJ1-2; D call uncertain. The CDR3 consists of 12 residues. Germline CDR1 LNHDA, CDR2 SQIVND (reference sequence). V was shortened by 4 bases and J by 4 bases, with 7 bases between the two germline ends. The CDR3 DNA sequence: TGTGCCAGTAGTAACATCCTCTATGGCTACACCTTC. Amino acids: CASSNILYGYTF.

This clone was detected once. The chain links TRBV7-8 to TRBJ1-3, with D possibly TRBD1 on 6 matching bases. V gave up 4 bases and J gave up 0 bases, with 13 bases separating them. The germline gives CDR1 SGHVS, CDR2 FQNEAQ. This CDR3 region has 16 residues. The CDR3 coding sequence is TGTGCCAGCAGCTATGACAGGCTACGCTCTGGAAACACCATATATTTT. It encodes CASSYDRLRSGNTIYF.

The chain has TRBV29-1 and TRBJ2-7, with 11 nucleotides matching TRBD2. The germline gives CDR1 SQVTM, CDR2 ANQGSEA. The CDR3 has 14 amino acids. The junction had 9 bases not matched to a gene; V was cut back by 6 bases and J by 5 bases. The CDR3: CSVALAGGFDEQYF. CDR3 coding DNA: TGCAGCGTGGCCCTAGCGGGAGGTTTCGACGAGCAGTACTTC.

CDR3: CASSPQPDRYEQFF. The DNA for the CDR3 is TGTGCCAGCAGCCCCCAGCCCGACAGGTATGAGCAGTTCTTC. The chain combines TRBV7-8 with TRBJ2-1; weak D call: TRBD1 (6 bases). V was cut by 5 bases and J by 8 bases, with 16 bases left in between. CDR1 and CDR2 from the germline V gene are SGHVS and FQNEAQ. The CDR3 has 14 residues.

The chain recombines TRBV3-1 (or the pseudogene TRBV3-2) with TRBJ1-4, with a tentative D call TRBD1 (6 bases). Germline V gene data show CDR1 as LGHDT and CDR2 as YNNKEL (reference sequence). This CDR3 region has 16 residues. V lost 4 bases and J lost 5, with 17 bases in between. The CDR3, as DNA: TGTGCCAGCAGCCTTTCCGATAGGACAGTGAATGAAAAACTGTTTTTT. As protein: CASSLSDRTVNEKLFF.

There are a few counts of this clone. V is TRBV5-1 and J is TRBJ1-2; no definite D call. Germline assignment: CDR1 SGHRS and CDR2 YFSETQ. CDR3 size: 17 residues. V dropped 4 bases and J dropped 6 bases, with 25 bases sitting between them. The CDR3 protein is CASSPGGGSPSTDGYTF. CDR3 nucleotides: TGCGCCAGCAGCCCCGGTGGTGGGAGTCCCTCTACGGATGGCTACACCTTC. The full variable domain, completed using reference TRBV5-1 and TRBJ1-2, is KAGVTQTPRYLIKTRGQQVTLSCSPISGHRSVSWYQQTPGQGLQFLFEYFSETQRNKGNFPGRFSGRQFSNSRSEMNVSTLELGDSALYLCASSPGGGSPSTDGYTFGSGTRLTVV.

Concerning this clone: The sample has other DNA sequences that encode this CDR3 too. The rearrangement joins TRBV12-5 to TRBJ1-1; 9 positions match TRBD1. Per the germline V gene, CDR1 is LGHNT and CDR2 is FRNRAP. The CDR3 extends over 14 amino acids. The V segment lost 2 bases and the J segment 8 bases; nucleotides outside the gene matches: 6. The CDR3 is CASGLTGTGSEAFF. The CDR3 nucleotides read TGTGCTAGTGGTTTGACTGGGACAGGGTCCGAAGCTTTCTTT.

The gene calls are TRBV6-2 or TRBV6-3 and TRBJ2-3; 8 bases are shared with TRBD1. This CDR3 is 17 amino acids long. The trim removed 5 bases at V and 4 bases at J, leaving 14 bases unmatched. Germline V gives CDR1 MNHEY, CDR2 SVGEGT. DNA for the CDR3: TGTGCCAGCAGTCCCGTTGAGTGGACAGGGTGGCCAGATACGCAGTATTTT. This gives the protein CASSPVEWTGWPDTQYF.

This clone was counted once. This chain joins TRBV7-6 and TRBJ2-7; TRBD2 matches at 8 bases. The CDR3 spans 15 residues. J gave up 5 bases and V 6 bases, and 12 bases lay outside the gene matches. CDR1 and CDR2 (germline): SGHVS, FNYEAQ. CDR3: CASSFQLAGSNEQYF. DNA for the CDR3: TGTGCCAGCAGTTTCCAATTAGCGGGATCGAACGAGCAGTACTTC.

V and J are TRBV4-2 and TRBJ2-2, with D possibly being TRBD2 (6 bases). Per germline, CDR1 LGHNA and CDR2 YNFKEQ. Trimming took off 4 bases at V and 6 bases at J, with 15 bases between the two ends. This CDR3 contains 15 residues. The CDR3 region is CASSRSTREPGELFF. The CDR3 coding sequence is TGTGCCAGCAGCCGGAGTACCCGGGAGCCCGGGGAGCTGTTTTTT.

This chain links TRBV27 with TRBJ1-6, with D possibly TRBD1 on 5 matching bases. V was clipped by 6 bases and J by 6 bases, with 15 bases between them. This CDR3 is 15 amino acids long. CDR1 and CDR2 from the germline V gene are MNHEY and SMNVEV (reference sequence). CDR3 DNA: TGTGCCAGCAGCCAACGGGGGTCTCTTAATTCACCCCTCCACTTT. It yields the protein CASSQRGSLNSPLHF.

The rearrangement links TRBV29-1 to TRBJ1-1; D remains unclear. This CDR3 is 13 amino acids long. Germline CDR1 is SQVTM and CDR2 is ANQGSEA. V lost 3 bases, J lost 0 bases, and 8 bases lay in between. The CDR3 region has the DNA TGCAGCGTTGAGCGGTTCCTGAACACTGAAGCTTTCTTT. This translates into CSVERFLNTEAFF.

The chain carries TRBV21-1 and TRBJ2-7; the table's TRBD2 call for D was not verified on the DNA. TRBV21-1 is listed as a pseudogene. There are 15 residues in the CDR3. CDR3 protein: CASSFRTESSYEQYF. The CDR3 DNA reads TGTGCCAGCAGCTTCCGGACTGAGAGCTCCTACGAGCAGTACTTC.